This T cell receptor beta chain was found in a study of cytomegalovirus exposure and HLA in healthy donors. Findings and caveats of the study: Reportedly, TCR beta sequences accurately predicted HLA-A and HLA-B alleles in most subjects. A missense variant in DCLRE1C was later tied to TCR beta V- and J-gene trimming. Later analysis identified several of the most significant clusters that appeared linked to common viral pathogens.

PCR employed 60 Vbeta and 13 Jbeta primers. In the authors' methods: Later, about 80 million unique TCR beta chains were counted in an analysis, and about 10 million of them were shared. Profiling relied on immunoSEQ multiplex PCR, and the TCRdb table lists in-frame clones only, not all of them. Clone size and the V and J calls come from that table; the DNA yielded D and trimming. This table has over 90,000 clones, roughly 83% appearing once. Comment on this clone: The antigen is undetermined.

The CDR3 spans 16 residues. Unmatched junction bases numbered 11, after V lost 4 bases and J lost 4 bases. Germline assignment: CDR1 MNHEY and CDR2 SVGAGI. This receptor was taken from a middle-aged man in good health and CMV-seronegative. Input material: PBMCs. V gene TRBV6-5 combines with J gene TRBJ2-7; 9 positions agree with TRBD1. The chain's CDR3 is CASSLRARQGGYEQYF. CDR3 DNA: TGTGCCAGCAGTTTACGGGCCCGACAGGGGGGTTACGAGCAGTACTTC.